One sample yielded the 7 T cell receptor beta chains listed below, sequenced in a study of shared clonotypes between healthy human individuals. This table comes from immunoSEQ multiplex PCR, and its TCRdb copy is limited to in-frame clones, with some not included. Of hundreds of thousands of clones in the sample, 92% were seen once. CD45RO-negative, CCR7-selected cells formed the naive CD8 fraction, which excluded terminally differentiated effector memory CD45RA+ cells. Input material: naive CD8+ T cells sorted from blood. The receptors derive from a young man in good health.

This clone showed up just once. This chain joins TRBV5-5 and TRBJ1-2; D remains unclear. Germline CDR1 reads SGHKS; CDR2 reads YYEKEE (reference sequence). The CDR3 is made up of 14 amino acids. Trimming removed 0 bases from V and 2 bases from J, with 8 bases in between. The CDR3 is CASSLADGNYGYTF. The CDR3 region has the DNA TGTGCCAGCAGCTTGGCGGACGGAAACTATGGCTACACCTTC. Supplemented by reference TRBV5-5 and TRBJ1-2, the full variable domain reads DAGVTQSPTHLIKTRGQQVTLRCSPISGHKSVSWYQQVLGQGPQFIFQYYEKEERGRGNFPDRFSARQFPNYSSELNVNALLLGDSALYLCASSLADGNYGYTFGSGTRLTVV.

V is TRBV6-5 and J is TRBJ1-2, with 7 bases lining up with TRBD1. This CDR3 is built from 15 residues. The V segment lost 6 bases and the J segment 1 base; nucleotides outside the gene matches: 8. Germline V gene lookup returns CDR1 MNHEY and CDR2 SVGAGI. CDR3 nucleotide sequence: TGTGCCAGCAGCCGATCCCAGGGGGATAACTATGGCTACACCTTC. Translation gives CASSRSQGDNYGYTF.

The CDR3 nucleotides are TGTGCCAGCAGACCGACAATGAACACTGAAGCTTTCTTT. Encoded protein: CASRPTMNTEAFF. The J gene is TRBJ1-1, the V gene TRBV6-6; D unclear. CDR1 MNHNY and CDR2 SVGAGI come from the germline V gene (reference sequence). Trimming took off 6 bases at V and 0 bases at J, with 8 bases between the two ends. The CDR3 has 13 residues.

The chain recombines TRBV2 with TRBJ1-3; D is unclear. CDR1 SNHLY and CDR2 FYNNEI come from the germline V gene. This CDR3 spans 13 amino acids. Trimming stripped 5 bases from V and 2 bases from J, with 7 bases between. The CDR3 protein is CASSPPAGNTIYF. The DNA for the CDR3 is TGTGCCAGCAGTCCCCCCGCTGGAAACACCATATATTTT.

The chain combines TRBV9 with TRBJ2-3, with TRBD2 matching 8 bases. Unmatched junction bases numbered 7, after V lost 3 bases and J lost 1 base. This CDR3 contains 16 residues. CDR1 is SGDLS and CDR2 is YYNGEE in the germline V gene. The CDR3 protein is CASSARGGRGTDTQYF. The DNA for the CDR3 is TGTGCCAGCAGCGCCCGGGGGGGGAGGGGCACAGATACGCAGTATTTT.

V is TRBV2 and J is TRBJ2-1; a possible D gene is TRBD1 (5 bases). Germline assignment: CDR1 SNHLY and CDR2 FYNNEI. The CDR3 spans 13 residues. The V end was cut by 10 bases, the J end by 7 bases, with 17 bases between. CDR3 residues: CAISSDNRNEQFF. Written as DNA, the CDR3 is TGTGCCATCTCCTCGGACAACCGGAATGAGCAGTTCTTC.

This rearrangement joins TRBV5-1 to TRBJ1-1; D gene uncertain. Germline V CDR1 and CDR2: SGHRS, YFSETQ. The CDR3 covers 13 residues. V dropped 1 base and J dropped 2 bases, with 6 bases sitting between them. For the CDR3, the DNA is TGCGCCAGCAGCTTGTGGGGTAACACTGAAGCTTTCTTT. It encodes CASSLWGNTEAFF.